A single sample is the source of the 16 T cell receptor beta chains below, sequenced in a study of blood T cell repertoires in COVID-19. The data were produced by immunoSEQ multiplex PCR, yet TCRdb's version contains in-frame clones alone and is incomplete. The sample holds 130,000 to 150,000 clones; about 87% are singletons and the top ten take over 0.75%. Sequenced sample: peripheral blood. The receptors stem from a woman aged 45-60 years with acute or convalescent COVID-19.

The DNA for the CDR3 is TGTGCCAGCAGCTCGAATCGACAGAACTCTGGAAACACCATATATTTT. Translation: CASSSNRQNSGNTIYF. The chain has TRBV7-8 and TRBJ1-3, with D possibly TRBD1 on 5 matching bases. This CDR3 is 16 amino acids long. The V gene lost 4 bases and the J gene lost 0 bases, with 13 bases spanning the gap. Germline lookup yields CDR1 SGHVS and CDR2 FQNEAQ.

CDR3 loop: CASSPTGGRDQPQHF. The CDR3 coding sequence is TGTGCCAGCAGCCCCACAGGGGGCCGGGATCAGCCCCAGCATTTT. The chain couples TRBV7-2 to TRBJ1-5, with TRBD1 matching over 9 bases. With V trimmed by 5 bases and J by 5 bases, 7 bases remained unmatched. This CDR3 is 15 amino acids long. Germline V lookup: CDR1 SGHTA, CDR2 FQGNSA.

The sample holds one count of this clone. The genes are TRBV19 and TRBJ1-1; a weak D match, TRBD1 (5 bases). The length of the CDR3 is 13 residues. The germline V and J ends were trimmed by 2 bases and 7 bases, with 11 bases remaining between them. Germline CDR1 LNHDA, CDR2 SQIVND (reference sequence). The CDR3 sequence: CASSIKLGGEAFF. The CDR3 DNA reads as TGTGCCAGTAGTATAAAATTGGGGGGTGAAGCTTTCTTT.

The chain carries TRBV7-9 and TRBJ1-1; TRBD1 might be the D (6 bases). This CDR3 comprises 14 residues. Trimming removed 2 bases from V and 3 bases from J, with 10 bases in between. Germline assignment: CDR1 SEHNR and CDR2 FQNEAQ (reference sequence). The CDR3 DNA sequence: TGTGCCAGCAGCTTAAGGACAGACTACACTGAAGCTTTCTTT. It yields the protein CASSLRTDYTEAFF.

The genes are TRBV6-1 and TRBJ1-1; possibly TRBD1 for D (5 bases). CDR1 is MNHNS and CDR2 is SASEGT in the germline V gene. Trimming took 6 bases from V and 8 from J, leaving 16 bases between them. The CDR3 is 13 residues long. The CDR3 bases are TGTGCCAGCAGGACAGACCCACTGGGGGAAGCTTTCTTT. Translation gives CASRTDPLGEAFF.

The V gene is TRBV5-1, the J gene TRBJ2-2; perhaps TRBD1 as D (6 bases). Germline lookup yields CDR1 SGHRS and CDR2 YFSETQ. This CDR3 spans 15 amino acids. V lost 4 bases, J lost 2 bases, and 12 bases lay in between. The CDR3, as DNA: TGCGCCAGCAGCGCCGGGACACCAAACACCGGGGAGCTGTTTTTT. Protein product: CASSAGTPNTGELFF.

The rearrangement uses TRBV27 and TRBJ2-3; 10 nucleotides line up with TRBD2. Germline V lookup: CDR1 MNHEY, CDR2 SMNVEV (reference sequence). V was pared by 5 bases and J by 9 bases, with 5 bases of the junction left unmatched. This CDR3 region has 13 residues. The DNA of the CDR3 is TGTGCCAGCAGTATGCTAGCGGGAGTGACGCAGTATTTT. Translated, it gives CASSMLAGVTQYF.

CDR3 DNA: TGTGCCAGCCGGAAGAGAGGGACTGAAGCTTTCTTT. Its translation is CASRKRGTEAFF. The V gene is TRBV30, the J gene TRBJ1-1; D is undetermined. The CDR3 sequence is 12 residues long. Germline CDR1 reads GTSNPN; CDR2 reads SVGIG (reference sequence). V was cut by 8 bases and J by 5 bases, with 15 bases left in between.

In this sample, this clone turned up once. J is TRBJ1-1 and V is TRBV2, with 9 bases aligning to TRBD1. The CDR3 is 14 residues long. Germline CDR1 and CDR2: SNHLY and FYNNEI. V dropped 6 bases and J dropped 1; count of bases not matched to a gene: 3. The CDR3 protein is CASSGTGPNTEAFF. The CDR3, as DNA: TGTGCCAGCAGCGGGACAGGGCCGAACACTGAAGCTTTCTTT.

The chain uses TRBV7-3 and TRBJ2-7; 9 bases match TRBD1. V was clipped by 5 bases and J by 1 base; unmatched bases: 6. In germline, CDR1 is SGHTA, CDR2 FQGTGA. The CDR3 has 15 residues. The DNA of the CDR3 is TGTGCCAGCAGCCCTGGGACAGGGAGGTCCTACGAGCAGTACTTC. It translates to CASSPGTGRSYEQYF.

The CDR3 spells CASSEGRGGEYTQYF. For the CDR3, the DNA is TGTGCCAGCAGCGAAGGGCGGGGGGGCGAGTATACGCAGTATTTT. The chain employs TRBV6-4 and TRBJ2-3; 9 bases match TRBD2. From germline, CDR1 is MRHNA and CDR2 SNTAGT. CDR3 length equals 15 residues. V was clipped by 6 bases and J by 7 bases; unmatched bases: 11.

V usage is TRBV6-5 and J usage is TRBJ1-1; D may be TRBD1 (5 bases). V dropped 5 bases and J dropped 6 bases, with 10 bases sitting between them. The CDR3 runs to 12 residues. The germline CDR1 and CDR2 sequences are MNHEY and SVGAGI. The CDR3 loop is CASSPGGAEAFF. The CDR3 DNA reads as TGTGCCAGCAGTCCCGGGGGGGCTGAAGCTTTCTTT.

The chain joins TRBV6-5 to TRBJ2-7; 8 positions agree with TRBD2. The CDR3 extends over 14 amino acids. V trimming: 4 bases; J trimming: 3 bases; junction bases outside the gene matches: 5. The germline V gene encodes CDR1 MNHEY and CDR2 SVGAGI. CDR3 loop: CASSSGAGGYEQYF. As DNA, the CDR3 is TGTGCCAGCAGTTCAGGGGCGGGAGGCTACGAGCAGTACTTC.

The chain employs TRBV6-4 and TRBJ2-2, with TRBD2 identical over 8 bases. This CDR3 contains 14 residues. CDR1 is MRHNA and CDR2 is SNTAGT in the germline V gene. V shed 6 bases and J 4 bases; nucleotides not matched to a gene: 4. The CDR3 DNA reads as TGTGCCAGCAGACTAGCGGAATTCACCGGGGAGCTGTTTTTT. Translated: CASRLAEFTGELFF.

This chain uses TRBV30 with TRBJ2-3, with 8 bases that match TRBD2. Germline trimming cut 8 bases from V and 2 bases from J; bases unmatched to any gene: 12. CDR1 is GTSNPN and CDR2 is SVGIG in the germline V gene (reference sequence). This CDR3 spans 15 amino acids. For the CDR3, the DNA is TGTGCCCATGCCCGGGGGGGCCCTTTCACAGATACGCAGTATTTT. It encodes CAHARGGPFTDTQYF.

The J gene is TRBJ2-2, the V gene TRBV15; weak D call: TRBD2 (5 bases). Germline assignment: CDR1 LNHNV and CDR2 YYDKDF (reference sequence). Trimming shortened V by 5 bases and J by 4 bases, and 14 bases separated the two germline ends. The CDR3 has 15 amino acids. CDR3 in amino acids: CATSPGLLGTGELFF. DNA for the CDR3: TGTGCCACCAGCCCGGGCCTACTAGGCACCGGGGAGCTGTTTTTT.